The 28 T cell receptor beta chains below were found in one sample sequenced in a study of blood T cell repertoires in COVID-19. Generated by immunoSEQ multiplex PCR, the TCRdb table keeps only in-frame clones and is missing some. The sample contains fewer than 350,000 clones, 88% of which appear only once. The specimen was peripheral blood. These TCRs come from a man in his late teens or twenties with active or convalescent COVID-19.

With regard to this clone: At one of its ends the junction is not consistent with the germline gene, which may arise from a read error. The same CDR3 can be traced to other DNA sequences in this sample. This chain joins TRBV27 and TRBJ1-2; tentatively, D is TRBD1 (6 bases). The CDR3 contains 16 residues. Germline V CDR1 and CDR2: MNHEY, SMNVEV (reference sequence). CDR3 in amino acids: CASRLSSGQGSDGYTF. CDR3 coding DNA: TGTGCCAGCAGATTATCATCGGGACAAGGGTCGGATGGCTACACCTTC.

This rearrangement joins TRBV7-9 to TRBJ2-2; D call uncertain. The CDR3 has 13 amino acids. Germline CDR1 reads SEHNR; CDR2 reads FQNEAQ (reference sequence). Trimming removed 0 bases from V and 9 bases from J, with 8 bases in between. Written as DNA, the CDR3 is TGTGCCAGCAGCTTAGCCGGTACCCGGGAGCTGTTTTTT. It translates to CASSLAGTRELFF. Using reference TRBV7-9 and TRBJ2-2 for the parts outside the CDR3, the full variable domain is DTGVSQNPRHKITKRGQNVTFRCDPISEHNRLYWYRQTLGQGPEFLTYFQNEAQLEKSRLLSDRFSAERPKGSFSTLEIQRTEQGDSAMYLCASSLAGTRELFFGEGSRLTVL.

The chain combines TRBV27 with TRBJ1-1; D might be TRBD1 (6 bases). Trimming cost V 3 bases and J 3 bases, with 17 bases left between them. The CDR3 is 16 amino acids. Germline V gene data show CDR1 as MNHEY and CDR2 as SMNVEV (reference sequence). Written as DNA, the CDR3 is TGTGCCAGCAGTTTTACCCTTCCGGGACAAGACACTGAAGCTTTCTTT. It is translated as CASSFTLPGQDTEAFF.

The chain joins TRBV25-1 to TRBJ2-2; 9 nucleotides agree with TRBD1. Germline CDR1 reads MGHDK; CDR2 reads SYGVNS. This CDR3 region has 18 residues. The junction had 8 bases not matched to a gene; V was cut back by 3 bases and J by 0 bases. The CDR3 protein is CASSDRQGDSANTGELFF. The DNA of the CDR3 is TGTGCCAGCAGTGATCGACAGGGGGACAGCGCGAACACCGGGGAGCTGTTTTTT.

The chain carries TRBV11-2 and TRBJ2-1, with 10 nucleotides matching TRBD1. V lost 0 bases, J lost 9 bases, and 8 bases stayed unmatched. This CDR3 has 16 amino acids. CDR1 is SGHAT, CDR2 FQNNGV, per germline. The DNA of the CDR3 is TGTGCCAGCAGCTTAGACTTTGGACAGGGGGTCACTGAGCAGTTCTTC. Translating gives CASSLDFGQGVTEQFF.

The rearrangement joins TRBV19 to TRBJ2-7, with a tentative D call TRBD1 (5 bases). The V end was cut by 4 bases, the J end by 7 bases, with 14 bases between. This CDR3 region has 13 residues. The V gene's germline CDR1 is LNHDA and CDR2 SQIVND (reference sequence). This chain's CDR3 is CASSTRQSGEQYF. The CDR3 DNA reads as TGTGCCAGTAGTACCCGACAGTCGGGTGAGCAGTACTTC.

The table lists this clone with a few counts. The chain employs TRBV21-1 and TRBJ2-1; the D call of TRBD2 is as the table states it, not checked on the DNA. TRBV21-1 is an annotated pseudogene. The CDR3 has 14 residues. The CDR3 reads CASSKPRTYNEQFF. CDR3 sequence (DNA): TGTGCCAGCAGCAAGCCTCGGACTTACAATGAGCAGTTCTTC.

The chain employs TRBV18 and TRBJ1-2; D unresolved. The CDR3 runs 13 residues. CDR1 KGHSH and CDR2 LQKENI come from the germline V gene. Trimming took off 0 bases at V and 7 bases at J, with 9 bases between the two ends. The CDR3 here is CASSPPGASGYTF. CDR3 nucleotide sequence: TGTGCCAGCTCACCACCGGGCGCCTCTGGCTACACCTTC.

This chain links TRBV6-2 or TRBV6-3 with TRBJ2-3; TRBD2 matches 13 bases. Trimming took 2 bases from V and 1 from J; bases not matched to a gene: 0. CDR3 length: 16 residues. Germline assignment: CDR1 MNHEY and CDR2 SVGEGT. The CDR3 loop is CASSYTSGGGTDTQYF. Written as DNA, the CDR3 is TGTGCCAGCAGTTACACTAGCGGGGGGGGCACAGATACGCAGTATTTT.

The V gene is TRBV6-4, the J gene TRBJ1-1, with no clear D. This CDR3 has 13 residues. Trimming pared 4 bases from V and 7 bases from J, leaving 13 bases between. The germline gives CDR1 MRHNA, CDR2 SNTAGT. The CDR3 loop is CASSVHSGVEAFF. The CDR3 nucleotides read TGTGCCAGCAGTGTTCATTCCGGAGTTGAAGCTTTCTTT.

The chain joins TRBV27 to TRBJ2-7, with D possibly being TRBD1 (7 bases). The V gene's germline CDR1 is MNHEY and CDR2 SMNVEV (reference sequence). With 1 base removed from V and 3 bases from J, the gap between germline ends came to 13 bases. The CDR3 totals 15 residues. The CDR3 DNA is TGTGCCAGCAGTTTATTCAGGGGGGCTGTCTACGAGCAGTACTTC. This gives the protein CASSLFRGAVYEQYF.

The V and J genes are TRBV29-1 and TRBJ1-1; no definite D call. From germline, CDR1 is SQVTM and CDR2 ANQGSEA. This CDR3 region has 10 residues. V lost 1 base and J 7 bases, leaving 4 bases between the germline ends. The CDR3 reads CSVEGVEAFF. CDR3 bases: TGCAGCGTTGAAGGAGTTGAAGCTTTCTTT.

This rearrangement joins TRBV4-1 to TRBJ1-5; possible D gene TRBD1, 6 bases. This CDR3 is 18 amino acids long. Trimming stripped 3 bases from V and 3 bases from J, with 21 bases between. From germline, CDR1 is MGHRA and CDR2 YSYEKL. The CDR3 sequence: CASSHKRGGPLDNQPQHF. Written as DNA, the CDR3 is TGCGCCAGCAGCCACAAAAGAGGGGGACCGCTTGACAATCAGCCCCAGCATTTT.

A single count supports this clone. The gene calls are TRBV10-2 and TRBJ2-1, with a tentative D call TRBD2 (5 bases). Between the trimmed V and J ends, which lost 7 bases and 0 bases, there was a span of 13 bases. This CDR3 contains 15 residues. The germline gives CDR1 WSHSY, CDR2 SAAADI. CDR3 sequence: CASKERGSSYNEQFF. The CDR3 coding sequence is TGCGCCAGCAAAGAACGGGGTAGCTCCTACAATGAGCAGTTCTTC.

CDR3 residues: CASSYSVWNRQSSGANVLTF. The CDR3 nucleotides read TGTGCCAGCAGTTACTCGGTTTGGAACAGGCAATCTTCTGGGGCCAACGTCCTGACTTTC. This rearrangement joins TRBV6-2 or TRBV6-3 to TRBJ2-6, with D perhaps TRBD1 (5 bases). Germline V gene sequence: CDR1 MNHEY, CDR2 SVGEGT. The V end lost 0 bases, the J end lost 1 base, and 19 bases lay between the germline ends. The CDR3 length is 20 residues.

The chain combines TRBV4-1 with TRBJ2-3, with 7 bases aligning to TRBD2. Trimming took 1 base from V and 4 from J; bases not matched to a gene: 2. The V gene's germline CDR1 is MGHRA and CDR2 YSYEKL. This CDR3 has 14 amino acids. CDR3 loop: CASSQVTSADTQYF. In DNA, the CDR3 is TGCGCCAGCAGCCAAGTAACTAGCGCAGATACGCAGTATTTT.

The chain carries TRBV5-5 and TRBJ1-1; possibly TRBD1 for D (6 bases). The CDR3 loop spans 12 amino acids. With 6 bases removed from V and 4 bases from J, the gap between germline ends came to 10 bases. Germline CDR1 and CDR2: SGHKS and YYEKEE (reference sequence). The CDR3, as DNA: TGTGCCAGCACCCGGGACACCACTGAAGCTTTCTTT. Amino acids: CASTRDTTEAFF.

Turning to this clone: One junction end does not reproduce the germline sequence, and a read error may be involved. The chain joins TRBV25-1 to TRBJ1-4, with D maybe TRBD1 (5 bases). The germline V gene has CDR1 MGHDK and CDR2 SYGVNS. The CDR3 is 13 amino acids. The CDR3 spells CASSEGGVPGLSF. The CDR3 nucleotides are TGTGCCAGCAGTGAAGGAGGGGTCCCGGGACTTAGTTTT.

The J gene is TRBJ1-6, the V gene TRBV6-5; D gene unclear. There are 14 residues in the CDR3. Trimming removed 4 bases at V and 5 bases at J, with 9 bases between. CDR1 and CDR2 (germline): MNHEY, SVGAGI. The chain's CDR3 is CASSSIQNNSPLHF. Here the CDR3 DNA reads TGTGCCAGCAGTTCGATACAGAATAATTCACCCCTCCACTTT.

This clone was detected a few times. The chain links TRBV9 to TRBJ1-3; no reliable D call. Trimming removed 4 bases from V and 4 bases from J, with 15 bases in between. This CDR3 is 15 amino acids long. Germline CDR1 and CDR2: SGDLS and YYNGEE. The CDR3 DNA reads as TGTGCCAGCAGCCCTACTATTGAGTCCGGAAACACCATATATTTT. Its translation: CASSPTIESGNTIYF. The variable domain in full, completed from reference TRBV9 and TRBJ1-3, reads DSGVTQTPKHLITATGQRVTLRCSPRSGDLSVYWYQQSLDQGLQFLIQYYNGEERAKGNILERFSAQQFPDLHSELNLSSLELGDSALYFCASSPTIESGNTIYFGEGSWLTVV.

V and J are TRBV6-6 and TRBJ2-2; 7 bases are shared with TRBD1. The CDR3 is made up of 15 amino acids. The germline gives CDR1 MNHNY, CDR2 SVGAGI (reference sequence). V was clipped by 1 base and J by 1 base; unmatched bases: 0. This CDR3 reads CASSYYRGNTGELFF. Written as DNA, the CDR3 is TGTGCCAGCAGTTACTACAGGGGGAACACCGGGGAGCTGTTTTTT.

The chain has TRBV7-2 and TRBJ1-4; D may be TRBD1 (5 bases). V was shortened by 3 bases and J by 0 bases, with 11 bases between the two germline ends. From germline, CDR1 is SGHTA and CDR2 FQGNSA. This CDR3 is 16 amino acids long. CDR3 sequence (DNA): TGTGCCAGCAGCTTGGTTGGAGGGGCAACTAATGAAAAACTGTTTTTT. Translation: CASSLVGGATNEKLFF.

The chain carries TRBV27 and TRBJ2-1; 7 nucleotides line up with TRBD2. The germline V gene has CDR1 MNHEY and CDR2 SMNVEV (reference sequence). CDR3 length: 16 amino acids. The V gene end was trimmed by 3 bases and the J gene end by 1 base; junction bases not matched to a gene: 6. The CDR3 region has the DNA TGTGCCAGCAGTTTGACGGCGGGGGTATCCTACAATGAGCAGTTCTTC. It encodes CASSLTAGVSYNEQFF.

This clone has ten or more counts. V and J are TRBV4-1 and TRBJ2-7; 8 nucleotides align to TRBD2. The CDR3 has 16 amino acids. The J segment lost 3 bases and the V segment lost 4 bases, leaving 11 bases of the junction unmatched. Germline V gene sequence: CDR1 MGHRA, CDR2 YSYEKL. The CDR3, as DNA: TGCGCCAGCAGCCCGCTACCCGGGGGGGGCCTCTACGAGCAGTACTTC. Translating it yields CASSPLPGGGLYEQYF.

The V call is TRBV18, the J call TRBJ1-1; D unresolved. Germline lookup yields CDR1 KGHSH and CDR2 LQKENI. The CDR3 covers 14 residues. Trimming removed 1 base from V and 3 bases from J, with 9 bases in between. Here the CDR3 reads CASSPRPRDTEAFF. The CDR3 DNA follows: TGTGCCAGCTCACCACGACCGCGGGACACTGAAGCTTTCTTT.

The V and J genes are TRBV12-5 and TRBJ2-1; tentative D call: TRBD2 (5 bases). In germline, CDR1 is LGHNT, CDR2 FRNRAP. The V and J ends lost 1 base and 4 bases respectively, with 23 bases between them. This CDR3 is built from 19 residues. The CDR3 here is CASGLARPLRESIYNEQFF. As DNA, the CDR3 is TGTGCTAGTGGTTTGGCCCGTCCTTTACGGGAATCCATTTACAATGAGCAGTTCTTC.

V is TRBV6-1 and J is TRBJ2-5; 9 bases map to TRBD1. Germline CDR1 MNHNS, CDR2 SASEGT. This CDR3 has 15 residues. With 3 bases clipped from V and 7 bases from J, the junction kept 9 bases outside the gene matches. CDR3 nucleotides: TGTGCCAGCAGTGAGCAAACAGGGGGCATAGGGACCCAGTACTTC. It codes for CASSEQTGGIGTQYF.

The chain couples TRBV5-1 to TRBJ1-5, with TRBD1 matching over 8 bases. The CDR3 is made up of 15 amino acids. J lost 7 bases, V lost 0 bases, and 6 bases had no gene match. Germline V gives CDR1 SGHRS, CDR2 YFSETQ. The CDR3 nucleotides are TGCGCCAGCAGCTTGGGGACAGGGTCGAGCCAGCCCCAGCATTTT. Its protein is CASSLGTGSSQPQHF.